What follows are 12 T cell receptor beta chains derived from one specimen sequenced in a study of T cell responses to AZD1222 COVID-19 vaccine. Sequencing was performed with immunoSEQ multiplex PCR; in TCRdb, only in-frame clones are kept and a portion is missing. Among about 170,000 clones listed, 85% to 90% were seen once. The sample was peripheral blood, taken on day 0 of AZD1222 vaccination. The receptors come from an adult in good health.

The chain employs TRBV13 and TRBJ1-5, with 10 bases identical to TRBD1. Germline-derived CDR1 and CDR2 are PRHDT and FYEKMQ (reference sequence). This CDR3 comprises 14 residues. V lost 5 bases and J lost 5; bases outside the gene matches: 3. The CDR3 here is CASSQGTGDQPQHF. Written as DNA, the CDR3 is TGTGCCAGCAGCCAGGGGACAGGGGATCAGCCCCAGCATTTT.

The CDR3 here is CASSPGWGQPNTGELFF. The CDR3 DNA follows: TGTGCCAGCAGCCCGGGATGGGGACAGCCGAACACCGGGGAGCTGTTTTTT. The chain is built from TRBV28 and TRBJ2-2; TRBD1 aligns across 7 bases. Looked up from germline, CDR1 is MDHEN and CDR2 is SYDVKM. Germline trimming cut 6 bases from V and 0 bases from J; bases unmatched to any gene: 10. CDR3 size: 17 residues.

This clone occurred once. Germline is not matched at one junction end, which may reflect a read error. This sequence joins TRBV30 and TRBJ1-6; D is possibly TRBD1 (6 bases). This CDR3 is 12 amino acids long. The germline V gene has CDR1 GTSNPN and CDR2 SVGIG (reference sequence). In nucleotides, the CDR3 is TGTGCGTGGACAGTTGGAAATTCACCCCTCCACTTT. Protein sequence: CAWTVGNSPLHF.

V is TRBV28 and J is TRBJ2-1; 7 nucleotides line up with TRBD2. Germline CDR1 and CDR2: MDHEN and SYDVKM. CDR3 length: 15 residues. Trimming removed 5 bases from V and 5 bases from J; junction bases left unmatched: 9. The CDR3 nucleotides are TGTGCCAGCAGTGAGGTAGGACTAGGGAACAATGAGCAGTTCTTC. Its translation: CASSEVGLGNNEQFF.

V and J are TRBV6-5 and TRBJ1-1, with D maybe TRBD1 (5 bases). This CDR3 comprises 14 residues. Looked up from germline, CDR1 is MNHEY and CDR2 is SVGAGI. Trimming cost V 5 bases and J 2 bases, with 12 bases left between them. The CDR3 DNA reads TGTGCCAGCAGTACGGCCGGGGGAAACACTGAAGCTTTCTTT. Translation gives CASSTAGGNTEAFF.

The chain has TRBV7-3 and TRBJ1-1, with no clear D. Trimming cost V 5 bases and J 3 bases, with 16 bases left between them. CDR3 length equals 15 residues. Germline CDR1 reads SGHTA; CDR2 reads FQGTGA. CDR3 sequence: CASSLATGPDTEAFF. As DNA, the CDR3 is TGTGCCAGCAGCCTCGCGACCGGACCCGACACTGAAGCTTTCTTT.

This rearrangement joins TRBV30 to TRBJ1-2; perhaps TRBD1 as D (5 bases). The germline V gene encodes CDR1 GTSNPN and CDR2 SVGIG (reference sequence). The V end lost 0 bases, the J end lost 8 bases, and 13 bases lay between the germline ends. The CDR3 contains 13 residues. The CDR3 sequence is CAWSVATGQGYTF. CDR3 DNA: TGTGCCTGGAGTGTTGCCACAGGACAAGGCTACACCTTC.

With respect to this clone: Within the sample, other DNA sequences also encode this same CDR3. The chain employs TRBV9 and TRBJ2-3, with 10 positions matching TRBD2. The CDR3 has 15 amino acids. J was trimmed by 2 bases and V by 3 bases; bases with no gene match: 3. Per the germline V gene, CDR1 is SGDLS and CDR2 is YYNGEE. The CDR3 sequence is CASSELAGSTDTQYF. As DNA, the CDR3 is TGTGCCAGCAGCGAACTAGCGGGGTCCACAGATACGCAGTATTTT.

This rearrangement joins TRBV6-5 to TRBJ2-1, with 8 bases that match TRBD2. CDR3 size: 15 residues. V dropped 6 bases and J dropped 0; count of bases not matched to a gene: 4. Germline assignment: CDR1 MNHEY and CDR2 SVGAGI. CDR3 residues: CASRSGGLSYNEQFF. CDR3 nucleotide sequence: TGTGCCAGCAGAAGCGGGGGCCTCTCCTACAATGAGCAGTTCTTC.

The CDR3 DNA reads TGTGCCAGCAGTGGCCAGGAAGCCTACAATCAGCCCCAGCATTTT. Translating it yields CASSGQEAYNQPQHF. This chain joins TRBV6-4 and TRBJ1-5; D not certain. V was cut by 4 bases and J by 3 bases, with 13 bases left in between. CDR1 and CDR2 from the germline V gene are MRHNA and SNTAGT. The CDR3 spans 15 residues.

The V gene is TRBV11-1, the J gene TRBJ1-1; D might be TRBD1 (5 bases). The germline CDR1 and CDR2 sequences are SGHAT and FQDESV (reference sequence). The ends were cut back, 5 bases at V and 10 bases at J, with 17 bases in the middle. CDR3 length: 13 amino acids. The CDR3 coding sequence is TGTGCCAGCAGCCCCACGGATTCGGGGGGAGCTTTCTTT. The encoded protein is CASSPTDSGGAFF.

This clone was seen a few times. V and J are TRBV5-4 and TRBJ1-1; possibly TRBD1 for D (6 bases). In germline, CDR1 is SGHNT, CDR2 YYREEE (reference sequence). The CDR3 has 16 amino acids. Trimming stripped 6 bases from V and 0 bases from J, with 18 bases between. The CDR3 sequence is CASNTGTTTMNTEAFF. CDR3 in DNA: TGTGCCAGCAACACTGGGACAACAACAATGAACACTGAAGCTTTCTTT. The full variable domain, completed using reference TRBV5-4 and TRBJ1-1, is ETGVTQSPTHLIKTRGQQVTLRCSSQSGHNTVSWYQQALGQGPQFIFQYYREEENGRGNFPPRFSGLQFPNYSSELNVNALELDDSALYLCASNTGTTTMNTEAFFGQGTRLTVV.